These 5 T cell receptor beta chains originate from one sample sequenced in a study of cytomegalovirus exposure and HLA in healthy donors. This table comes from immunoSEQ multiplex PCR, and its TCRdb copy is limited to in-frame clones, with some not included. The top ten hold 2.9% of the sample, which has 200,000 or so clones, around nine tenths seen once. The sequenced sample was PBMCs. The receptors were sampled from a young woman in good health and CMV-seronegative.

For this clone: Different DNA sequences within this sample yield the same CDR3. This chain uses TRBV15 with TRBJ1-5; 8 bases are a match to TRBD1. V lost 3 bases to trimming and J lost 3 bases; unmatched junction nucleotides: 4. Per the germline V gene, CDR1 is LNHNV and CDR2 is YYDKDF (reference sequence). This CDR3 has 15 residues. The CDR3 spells CATSRDRALNQPQHF. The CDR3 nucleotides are TGTGCCACCAGCAGGGACAGGGCTCTCAATCAGCCCCAGCATTTT.

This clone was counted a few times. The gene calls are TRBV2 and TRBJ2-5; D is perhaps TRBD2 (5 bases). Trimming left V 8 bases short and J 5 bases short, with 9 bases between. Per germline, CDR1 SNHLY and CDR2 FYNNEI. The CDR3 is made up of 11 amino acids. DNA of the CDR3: TGTGCCAGCGAGGGATGGGAGACCCAGTACTTC. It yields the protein CASEGWETQYF.

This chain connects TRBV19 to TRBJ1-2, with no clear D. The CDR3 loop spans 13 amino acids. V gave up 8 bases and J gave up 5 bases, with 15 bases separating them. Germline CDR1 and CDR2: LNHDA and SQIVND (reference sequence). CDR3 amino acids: CASQTREFYGYTF. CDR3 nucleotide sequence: TGTGCCAGTCAAACGCGTGAGTTTTATGGCTACACCTTC.

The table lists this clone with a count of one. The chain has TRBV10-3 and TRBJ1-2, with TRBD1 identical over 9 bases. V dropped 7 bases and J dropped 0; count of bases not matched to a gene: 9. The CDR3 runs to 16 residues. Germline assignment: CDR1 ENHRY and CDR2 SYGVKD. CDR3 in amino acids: CAIMGTGKTPNYGYTF. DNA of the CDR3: TGTGCCATCATGGGGACAGGGAAAACCCCTAACTATGGCTACACCTTC.

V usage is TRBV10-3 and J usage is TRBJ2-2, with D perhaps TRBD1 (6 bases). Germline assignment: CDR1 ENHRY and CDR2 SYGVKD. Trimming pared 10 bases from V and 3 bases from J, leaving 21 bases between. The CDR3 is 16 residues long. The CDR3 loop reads CATKDSTGKDTGELFF. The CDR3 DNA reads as TGTGCCACCAAAGATTCCACAGGGAAGGACACCGGGGAGCTGTTTTTT.